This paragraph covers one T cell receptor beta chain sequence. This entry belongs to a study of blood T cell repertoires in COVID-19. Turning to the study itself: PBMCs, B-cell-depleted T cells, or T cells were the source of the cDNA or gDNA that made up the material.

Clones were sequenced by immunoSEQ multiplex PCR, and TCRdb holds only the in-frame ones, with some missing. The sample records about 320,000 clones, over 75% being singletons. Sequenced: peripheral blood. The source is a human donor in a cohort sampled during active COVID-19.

This chain's CDR3 is CATSMGGRLTDTQYF. The CDR3 DNA is TGTGCCACCAGCATGGGAGGGCGCCTCACAGATACGCAGTATTTT. This chain connects TRBV15 to TRBJ2-3; 7 bases align to TRBD2. Germline V gene data show CDR1 as LNHNV and CDR2 as YYDKDF (reference sequence). CDR3 size: 15 residues. Losses at the gene ends were 4 bases for V and 2 bases for J; bases not matched to a gene: 6.